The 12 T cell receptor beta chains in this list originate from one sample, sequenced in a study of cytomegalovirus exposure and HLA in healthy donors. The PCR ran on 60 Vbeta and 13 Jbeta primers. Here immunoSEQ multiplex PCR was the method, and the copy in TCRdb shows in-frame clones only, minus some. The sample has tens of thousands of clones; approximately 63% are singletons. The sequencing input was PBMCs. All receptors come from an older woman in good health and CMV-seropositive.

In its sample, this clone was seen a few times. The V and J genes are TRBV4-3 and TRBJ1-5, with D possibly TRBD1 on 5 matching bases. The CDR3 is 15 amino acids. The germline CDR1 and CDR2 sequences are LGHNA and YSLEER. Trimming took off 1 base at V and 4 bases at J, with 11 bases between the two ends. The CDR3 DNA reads TGCGCCAGCAGCCAAGGACAACAGGCTAATCAGCCCCAGCATTTT. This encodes CASSQGQQANQPQHF.

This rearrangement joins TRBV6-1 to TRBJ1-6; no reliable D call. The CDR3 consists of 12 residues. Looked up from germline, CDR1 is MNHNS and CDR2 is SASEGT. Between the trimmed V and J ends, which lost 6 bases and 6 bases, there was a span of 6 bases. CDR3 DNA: TGTGCCAGCAGCCTAAGTAATTCACCCCTCCACTTT. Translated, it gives CASSLSNSPLHF.

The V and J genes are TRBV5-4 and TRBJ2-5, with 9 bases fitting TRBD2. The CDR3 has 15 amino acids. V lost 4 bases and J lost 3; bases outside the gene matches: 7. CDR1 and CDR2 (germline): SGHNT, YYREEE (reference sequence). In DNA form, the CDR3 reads TGTGCCAGCAGCCCTCAAGTAGCGGGGGAAGAGACCCAGTACTTC. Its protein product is CASSPQVAGEETQYF.

Here the CDR3 reads CASTPSSGGADEQFF. CDR3 sequence (DNA): TGCGCCAGCACCCCTAGTAGCGGGGGGGCCGATGAGCAGTTCTTC. The chain links TRBV10-2 to TRBJ2-1; 11 bases line up with TRBD2. V trimming: 7 bases; J trimming: 8 bases; junction bases outside the gene matches: 10. The CDR3 covers 15 residues. Germline lookup yields CDR1 WSHSY and CDR2 SAAADI.

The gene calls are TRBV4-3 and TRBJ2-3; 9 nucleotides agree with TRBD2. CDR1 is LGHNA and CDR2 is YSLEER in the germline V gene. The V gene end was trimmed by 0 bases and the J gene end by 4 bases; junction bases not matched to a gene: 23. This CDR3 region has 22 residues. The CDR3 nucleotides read TGCGCCAGCAGCCAAGATTTCACGGCCAGAGGGTTGCTAGCGGGGTCAGCAGATACGCAGTATTTT. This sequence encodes CASSQDFTARGLLAGSADTQYF.

As DNA, the CDR3 is TGCGCCAGCAGCCAAGATTCGGACAGTAGACCAGCTTTCTTT. It yields the protein CASSQDSDSRPAFF. The chain uses TRBV4-3 and TRBJ1-1, with TRBD1 as a possible D gene (6 bases). V lost 0 bases to trimming and J lost 10 bases, with 15 bases between them. Germline loops: CDR1 LGHNA, CDR2 YSLEER. CDR3 length: 14 residues.

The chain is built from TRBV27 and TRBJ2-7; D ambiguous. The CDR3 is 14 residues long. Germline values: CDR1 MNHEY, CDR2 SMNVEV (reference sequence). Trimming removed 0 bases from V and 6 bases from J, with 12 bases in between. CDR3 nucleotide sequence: TGTGCCAGCAGTTTATCCCCGACGGGTCGCGAGCAGTACTTC. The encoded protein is CASSLSPTGREQYF.

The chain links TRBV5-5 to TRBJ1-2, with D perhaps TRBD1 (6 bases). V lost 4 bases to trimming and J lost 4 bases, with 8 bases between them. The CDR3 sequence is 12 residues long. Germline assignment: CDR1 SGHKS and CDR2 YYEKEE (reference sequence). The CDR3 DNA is TGTGCCAGCAGCCAGACAGGCTATGGCTACACCTTC. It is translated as CASSQTGYGYTF.

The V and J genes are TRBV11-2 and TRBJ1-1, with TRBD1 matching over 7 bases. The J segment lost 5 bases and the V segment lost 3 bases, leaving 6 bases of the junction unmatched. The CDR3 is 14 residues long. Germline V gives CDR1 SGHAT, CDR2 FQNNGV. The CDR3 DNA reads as TGTGCCAGCAGCTTGGCCACAGGGGAGACTGAAGCTTTCTTT. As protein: CASSLATGETEAFF.

CDR3 amino acids: CASSKDRTVEAFF. In DNA, the CDR3 is TGTGCCAGCAGCAAAGATCGAACAGTGGAAGCTTTCTTT. This chain joins TRBV21-1 and TRBJ1-1; the table's D gene call, TRBD1, was not cross checked with the DNA. TRBV21-1 constitutes a pseudogene. This CDR3 spans 13 amino acids.

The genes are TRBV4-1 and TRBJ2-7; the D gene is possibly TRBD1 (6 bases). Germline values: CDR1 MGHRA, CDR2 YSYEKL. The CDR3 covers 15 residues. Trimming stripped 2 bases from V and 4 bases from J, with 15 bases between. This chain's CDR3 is CASSQSRGTMYEQYF. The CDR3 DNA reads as TGCGCCAGCAGCCAAAGTAGGGGGACGATGTACGAGCAGTACTTC.

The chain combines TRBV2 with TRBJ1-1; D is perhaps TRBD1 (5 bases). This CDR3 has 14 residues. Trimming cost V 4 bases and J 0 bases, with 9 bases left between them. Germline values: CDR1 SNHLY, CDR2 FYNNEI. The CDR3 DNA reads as TGTGCCAGCAGTGTAAGACAGCTGAACACTGAAGCTTTCTTT. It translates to CASSVRQLNTEAFF. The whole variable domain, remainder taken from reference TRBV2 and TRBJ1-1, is EPEVTQTPSHQVTQMGQEVILRCVPISNHLYFYWYRQILGQKVEFLVSFYNNEISEKSEIFDDQFSVERPDGSNFTLKIRSTKLEDSAMYFCASSVRQLNTEAFFGQGTRLTVV.